Sequencing of this TCR beta chain was carried out in a study of T cells after yellow fever vaccination. For the study at large: Investigators sorted EM, EMRA, CM and Tscm memory subsets, relying on CD3, CD45RA, CCR7 and CD95.

Study-wide findings and caveats: Post-booster samples contained most primary-vaccination clones (around 95% CD4, approximately 88% CD8).

The table lists this clonotype with many counts. The CDR3 runs 12 residues. V lost 2 bases and J lost 7, with 8 bases in between. Germline lookup yields CDR1 KGHSH and CDR2 LQKENI. A single record per CDR3 protein comes from TCRdb applying MiXCR to the 5' RACE reads. The sample carries about 25,000 distinct CDR3 sequences, 3.4% recorded once. The source was PBMCs, either bulk or a sorted T-cell subset (CD4+, CD8+, memory, or dextramer-sorted; not recorded which), collected 35 to 50 days after the first yellow fever vaccination. The chain recombines TRBV18 with TRBJ1-2; TRBD1 is a possible D gene (5 bases). The TCR comes from a man aged 18 to 30 who received the YFV17D yellow fever vaccine. CDR3 loop: CASSPGGGGYTF. The CDR3 region has the DNA TGTGCCAGCTCACCAGGGGGAGGTGGCTACACCTTC.